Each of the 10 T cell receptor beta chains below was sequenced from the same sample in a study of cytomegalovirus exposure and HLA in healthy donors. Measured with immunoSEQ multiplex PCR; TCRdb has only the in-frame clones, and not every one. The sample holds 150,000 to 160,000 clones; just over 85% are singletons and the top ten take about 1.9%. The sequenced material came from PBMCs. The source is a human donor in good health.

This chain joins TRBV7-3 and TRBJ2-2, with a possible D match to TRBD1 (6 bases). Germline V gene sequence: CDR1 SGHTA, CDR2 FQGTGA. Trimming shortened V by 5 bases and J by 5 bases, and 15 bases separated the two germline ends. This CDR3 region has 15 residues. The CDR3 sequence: CASSLRGIRTGELFF. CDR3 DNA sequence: TGTGCCAGCAGCCTGAGGGGGATTCGGACCGGGGAGCTGTTTTTT.

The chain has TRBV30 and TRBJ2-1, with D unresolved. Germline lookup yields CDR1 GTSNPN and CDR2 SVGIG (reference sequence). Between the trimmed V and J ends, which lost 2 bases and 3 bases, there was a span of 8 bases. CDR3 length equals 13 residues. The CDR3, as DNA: TGTGCCTGGAGTTGGCAAAGCTACAATGAGCAGTTCTTC. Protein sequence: CAWSWQSYNEQFF.

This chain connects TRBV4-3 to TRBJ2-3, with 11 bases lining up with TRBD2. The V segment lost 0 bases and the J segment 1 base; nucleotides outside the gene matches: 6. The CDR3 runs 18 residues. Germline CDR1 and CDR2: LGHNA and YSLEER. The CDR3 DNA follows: TGCGCCAGCAGCCAAGATCTTAGCGGGGGGGCTCGCACAGATACGCAGTATTTT. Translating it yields CASSQDLSGGARTDTQYF.

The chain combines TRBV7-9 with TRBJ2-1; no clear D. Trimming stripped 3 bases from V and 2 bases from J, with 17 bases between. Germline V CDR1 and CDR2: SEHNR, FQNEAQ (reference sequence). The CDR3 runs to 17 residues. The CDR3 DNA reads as TGTGCCAGCAGCTTTCGCCCTCAATCGAGCGCCTACAATGAGCAGTTCTTC. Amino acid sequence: CASSFRPQSSAYNEQFF.

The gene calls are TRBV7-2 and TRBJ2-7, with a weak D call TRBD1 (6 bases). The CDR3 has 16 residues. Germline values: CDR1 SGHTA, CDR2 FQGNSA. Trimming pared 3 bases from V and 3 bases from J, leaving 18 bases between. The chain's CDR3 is CASSFHSYWDNYEQYF. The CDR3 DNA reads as TGTGCCAGCAGCTTCCATTCCTATTGGGACAACTACGAGCAGTACTTC.

In DNA, the CDR3 is TGTGCCTGGGACAAACAGGGGAATCAGCCCCAGCATTTT. It specifies CAWDKQGNQPQHF. The chain recombines TRBV30 with TRBJ1-5; 7 nucleotides align to TRBD1. J was trimmed by 4 bases and V by 5 bases; bases with no gene match: 5. Germline V gene sequence: CDR1 GTSNPN, CDR2 SVGIG (reference sequence). The CDR3 spans 13 residues.

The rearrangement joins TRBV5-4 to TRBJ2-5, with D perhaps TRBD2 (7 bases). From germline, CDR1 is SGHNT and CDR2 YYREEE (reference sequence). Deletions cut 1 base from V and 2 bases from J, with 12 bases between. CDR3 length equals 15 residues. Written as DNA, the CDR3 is TGTGCCAGCAGCTTGAGCAGCGGGACACAAGAGACCCAGTACTTC. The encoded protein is CASSLSSGTQETQYF. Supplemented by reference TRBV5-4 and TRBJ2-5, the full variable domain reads ETGVTQSPTHLIKTRGQQVTLRCSSQSGHNTVSWYQQALGQGPQFIFQYYREEENGRGNFPPRFSGLQFPNYSSELNVNALELDDSALYLCASSLSSGTQETQYFGPGTRLLVL.

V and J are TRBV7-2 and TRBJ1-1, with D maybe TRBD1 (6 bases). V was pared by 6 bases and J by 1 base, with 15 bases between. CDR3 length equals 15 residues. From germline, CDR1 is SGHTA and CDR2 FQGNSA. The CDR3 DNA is TGTGCCAGCAGGGAAACAGGGAGACGGAACACTGAAGCTTTCTTT. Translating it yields CASRETGRRNTEAFF.

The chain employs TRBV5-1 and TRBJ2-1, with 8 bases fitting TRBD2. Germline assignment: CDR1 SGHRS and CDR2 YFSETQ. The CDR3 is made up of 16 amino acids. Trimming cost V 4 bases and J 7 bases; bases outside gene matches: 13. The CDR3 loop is CASSPLTGGRRNEQFF. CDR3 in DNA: TGCGCCAGCAGCCCCCTCACGGGAGGGCGAAGGAATGAGCAGTTCTTC.

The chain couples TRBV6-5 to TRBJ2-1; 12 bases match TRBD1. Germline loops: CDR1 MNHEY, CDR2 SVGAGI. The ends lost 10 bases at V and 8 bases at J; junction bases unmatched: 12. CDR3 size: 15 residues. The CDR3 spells CATNSGQGAFDEQFF. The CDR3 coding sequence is TGTGCCACCAATTCGGGACAGGGGGCTTTCGATGAGCAGTTCTTC.